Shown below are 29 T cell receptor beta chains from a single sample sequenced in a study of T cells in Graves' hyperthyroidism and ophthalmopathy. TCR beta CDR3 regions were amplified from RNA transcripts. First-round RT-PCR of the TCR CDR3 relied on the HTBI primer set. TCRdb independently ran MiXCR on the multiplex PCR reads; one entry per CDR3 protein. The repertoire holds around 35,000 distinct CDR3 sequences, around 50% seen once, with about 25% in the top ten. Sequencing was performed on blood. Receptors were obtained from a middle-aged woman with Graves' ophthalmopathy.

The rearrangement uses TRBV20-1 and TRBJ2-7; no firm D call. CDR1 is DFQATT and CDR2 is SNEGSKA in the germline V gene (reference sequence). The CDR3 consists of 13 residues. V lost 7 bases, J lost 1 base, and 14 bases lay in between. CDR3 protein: CSVLRARSYEQYF. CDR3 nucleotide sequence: TGCAGTGTTCTCCGAGCCAGATCCTACGAGCAGTACTTC.

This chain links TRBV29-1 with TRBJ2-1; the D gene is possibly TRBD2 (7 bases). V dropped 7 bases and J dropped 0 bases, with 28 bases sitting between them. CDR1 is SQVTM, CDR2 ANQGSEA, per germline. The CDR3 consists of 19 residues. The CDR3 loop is CSALNRAGTQRGSYNEQFF. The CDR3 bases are TGCAGCGCCCTGAACAGGGCAGGGACCCAGCGGGGCTCCTACAATGAGCAGTTCTTC.

The CDR3, as DNA: TGTGCCAGCAGCCCTCGAGGTGGGAACTATGGCTACACCTTC. Amino acids: CASSPRGGNYGYTF. V and J are TRBV7-2 and TRBJ1-2; D uncertain. The CDR3 totals 14 residues. Germline values: CDR1 SGHTA, CDR2 FQGNSA. Trimming stripped 5 bases from V and 2 bases from J, with 12 bases between.

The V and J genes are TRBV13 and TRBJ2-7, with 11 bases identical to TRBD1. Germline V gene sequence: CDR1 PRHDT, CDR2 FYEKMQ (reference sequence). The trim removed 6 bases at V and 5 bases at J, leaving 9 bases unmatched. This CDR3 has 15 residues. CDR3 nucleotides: TGTGCCAGCAGTCGGGGACAGGGGGGAGCCGACGAGCAGTACTTC. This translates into CASSRGQGGADEQYF.

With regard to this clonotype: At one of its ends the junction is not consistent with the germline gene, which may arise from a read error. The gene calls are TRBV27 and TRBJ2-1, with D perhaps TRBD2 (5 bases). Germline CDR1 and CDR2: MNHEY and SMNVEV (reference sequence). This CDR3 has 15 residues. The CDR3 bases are TGTGCCAGCAGTTTAGGGCGGGCGTCCTACAAGGAGCAGTGCTTC. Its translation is CASSLGRASYKEQCF.

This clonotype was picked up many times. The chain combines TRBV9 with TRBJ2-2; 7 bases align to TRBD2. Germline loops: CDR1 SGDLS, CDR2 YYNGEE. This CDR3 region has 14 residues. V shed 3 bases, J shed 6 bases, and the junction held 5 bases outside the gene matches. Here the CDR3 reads CASSARLAPGELFF. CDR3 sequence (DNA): TGTGCCAGCAGCGCCCGACTAGCCCCCGGGGAGCTGTTTTTT.

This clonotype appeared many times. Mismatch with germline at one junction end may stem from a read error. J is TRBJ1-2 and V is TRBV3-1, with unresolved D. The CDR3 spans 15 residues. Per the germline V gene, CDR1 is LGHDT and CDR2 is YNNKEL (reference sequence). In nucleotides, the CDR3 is TGTGCCAGCAGCCCCGAGACGGCACGTCTCTATGGCTACACCTTT. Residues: CASSPETARLYGYTF.

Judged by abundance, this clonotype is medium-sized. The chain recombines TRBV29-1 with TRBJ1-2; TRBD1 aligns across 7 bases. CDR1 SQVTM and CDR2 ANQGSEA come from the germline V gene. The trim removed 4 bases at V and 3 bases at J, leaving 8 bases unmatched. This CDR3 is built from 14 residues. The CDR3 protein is CSVGLQGGYYGYTF. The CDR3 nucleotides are TGCAGCGTTGGCCTCCAGGGGGGGTACTATGGCTACACCTTC.

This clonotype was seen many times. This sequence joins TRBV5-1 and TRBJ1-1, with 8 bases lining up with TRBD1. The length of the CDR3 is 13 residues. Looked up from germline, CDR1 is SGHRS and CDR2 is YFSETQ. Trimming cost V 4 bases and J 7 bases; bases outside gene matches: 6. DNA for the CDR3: TGCGCCAGCAGCGCAGGACAGGGCGGTGAAGCTTTCTTT. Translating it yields CASSAGQGGEAFF.

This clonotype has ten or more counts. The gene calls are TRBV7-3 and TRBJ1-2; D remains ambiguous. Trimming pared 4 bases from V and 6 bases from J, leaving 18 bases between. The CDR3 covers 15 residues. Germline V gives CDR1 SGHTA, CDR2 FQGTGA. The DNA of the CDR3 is TGTGCCAGCAGCTCCATGGGCAGCCAAAGGGATGGCTACACCTTC. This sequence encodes CASSSMGSQRDGYTF. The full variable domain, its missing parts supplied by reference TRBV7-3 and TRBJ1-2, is GAGVSQTPSNKVTEKGKYVELRCDPISGHTALYWYRQSLGQGPEFLIYFQGTGAADDSGLPNDRFFAVRPEGSVSTLKIQRTERGDSAVYLCASSSMGSQRDGYTFGSGTRLTVV.

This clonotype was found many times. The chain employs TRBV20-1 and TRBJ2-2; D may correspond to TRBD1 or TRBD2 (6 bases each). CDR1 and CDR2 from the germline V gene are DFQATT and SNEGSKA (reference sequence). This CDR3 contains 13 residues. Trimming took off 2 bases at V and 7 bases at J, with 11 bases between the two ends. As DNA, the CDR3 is TGCAGTGCTAGACCGGGGGCTGGCGGGGAGCTGTTTTTT. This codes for CSARPGAGGELFF.

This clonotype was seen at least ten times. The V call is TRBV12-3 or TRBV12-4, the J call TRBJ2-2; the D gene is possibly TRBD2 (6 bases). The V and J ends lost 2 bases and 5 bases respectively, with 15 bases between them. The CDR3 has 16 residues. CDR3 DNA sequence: TGTGCCAGCAGTTTATTATGGGGGGAGGTAACCGGGGAGCTGTTTTTT. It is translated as CASSLLWGEVTGELFF.

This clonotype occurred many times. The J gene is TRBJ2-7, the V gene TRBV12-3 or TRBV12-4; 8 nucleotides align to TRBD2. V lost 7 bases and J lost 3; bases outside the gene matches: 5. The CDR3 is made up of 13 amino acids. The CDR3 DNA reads TGTGCCAGCAAGAGGGGACTAGACTACGAGCAGTACTTC. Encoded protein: CASKRGLDYEQYF.

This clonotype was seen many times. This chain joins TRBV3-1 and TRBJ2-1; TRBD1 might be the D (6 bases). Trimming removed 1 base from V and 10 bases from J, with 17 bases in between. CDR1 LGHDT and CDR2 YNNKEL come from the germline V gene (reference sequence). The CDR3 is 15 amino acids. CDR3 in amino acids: CASSQVAVTGHEQFF. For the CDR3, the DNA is TGTGCCAGCAGCCAAGTCGCCGTAACAGGGCACGAGCAGTTCTTC.

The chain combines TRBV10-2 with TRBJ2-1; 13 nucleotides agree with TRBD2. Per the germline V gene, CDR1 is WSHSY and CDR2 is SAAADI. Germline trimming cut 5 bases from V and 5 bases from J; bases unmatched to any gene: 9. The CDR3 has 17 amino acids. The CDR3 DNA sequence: TGCGCCAGCAGTAGACGTACGACTAGCGGGGGGCACAATGAGCAGTTCTTC. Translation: CASSRRTTSGGHNEQFF.

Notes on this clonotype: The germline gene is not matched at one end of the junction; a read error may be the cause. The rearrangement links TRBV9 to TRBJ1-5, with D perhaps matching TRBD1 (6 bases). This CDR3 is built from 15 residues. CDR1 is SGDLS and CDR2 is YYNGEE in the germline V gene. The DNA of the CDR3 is TGTGCCAGCAGCGGGACAGAGGGTAGCAATCAGCCCCAACATTTT. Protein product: CASSGTEGSNQPQHF.

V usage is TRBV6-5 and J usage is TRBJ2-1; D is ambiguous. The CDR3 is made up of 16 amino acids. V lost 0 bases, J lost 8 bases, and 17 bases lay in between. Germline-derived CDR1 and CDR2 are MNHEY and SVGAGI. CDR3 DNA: TGTGCCAGCAGTTACTCTGCGACATTAGTTTACGATGAGCAGTTCTTC. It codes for CASSYSATLVYDEQFF.

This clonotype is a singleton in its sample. The DNA of the CDR3 is TGTGCCAGCAGTCCTAATCCGGGACAGGGGCTATCACCCCTCCACTTT. This encodes CASSPNPGQGLSPLHF. V and J are TRBV12-3 or TRBV12-4 and TRBJ1-6; 10 positions match TRBD1. Trimming at V came to 5 bases and at J to 10 bases, leaving 11 bases not matched to a gene. The length of the CDR3 is 16 residues.

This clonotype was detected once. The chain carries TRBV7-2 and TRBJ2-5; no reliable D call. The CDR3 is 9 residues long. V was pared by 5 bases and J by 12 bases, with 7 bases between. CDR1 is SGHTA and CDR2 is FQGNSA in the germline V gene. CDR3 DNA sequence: TGTGCCAGCAGCCGCCCCGAGTACTTC. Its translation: CASSRPEYF.

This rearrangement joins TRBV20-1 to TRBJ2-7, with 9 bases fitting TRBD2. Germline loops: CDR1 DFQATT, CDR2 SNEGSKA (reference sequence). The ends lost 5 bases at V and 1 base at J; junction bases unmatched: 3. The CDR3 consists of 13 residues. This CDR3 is CSALAGESYEQYF. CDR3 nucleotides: TGCAGTGCTTTAGCGGGAGAGTCCTACGAGCAGTACTTC.

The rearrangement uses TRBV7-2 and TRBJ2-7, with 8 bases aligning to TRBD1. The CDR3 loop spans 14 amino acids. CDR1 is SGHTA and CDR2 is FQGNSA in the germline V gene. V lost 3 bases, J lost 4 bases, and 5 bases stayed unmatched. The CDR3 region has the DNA TGTGCCAGCAGCTTTCAGGGGGCTCAGTACGAGCAGTACTTC. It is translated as CASSFQGAQYEQYF. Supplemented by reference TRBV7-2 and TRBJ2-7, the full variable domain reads GAGVSQSPSNKVTEKGKDVELRCDPISGHTALYWYRQSLGQGLEFLIYFQGNSAPDKSGLPSDRFSAERTGGSVSTLTIQRTQQEDSAVYLCASSFQGAQYEQYFGPGTRLTVT.

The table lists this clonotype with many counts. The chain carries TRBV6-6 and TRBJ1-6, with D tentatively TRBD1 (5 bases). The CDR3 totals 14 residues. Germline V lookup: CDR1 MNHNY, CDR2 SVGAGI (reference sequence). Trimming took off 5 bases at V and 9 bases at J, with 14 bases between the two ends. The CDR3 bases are TGTGCCAGCAGTCGTAATCCAGGGATTTCACCCCTCCACTTT. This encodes CASSRNPGISPLHF.

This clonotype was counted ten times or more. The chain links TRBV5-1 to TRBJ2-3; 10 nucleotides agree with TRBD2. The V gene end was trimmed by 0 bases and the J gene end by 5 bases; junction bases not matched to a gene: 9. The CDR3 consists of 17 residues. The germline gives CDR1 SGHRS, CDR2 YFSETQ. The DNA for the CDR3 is TGCGCCAGCAGCTTGGTGGGAGCGGGGGGGCCAATAGATACGCAGTATTTT. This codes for CASSLVGAGGPIDTQYF.

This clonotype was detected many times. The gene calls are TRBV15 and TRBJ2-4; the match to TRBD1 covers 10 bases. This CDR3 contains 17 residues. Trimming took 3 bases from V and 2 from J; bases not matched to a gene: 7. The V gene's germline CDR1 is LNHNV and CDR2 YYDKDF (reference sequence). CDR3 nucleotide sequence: TGTGCCACCAGCAGGCTCCGGGACAGGGGAACCAAAAACATTCAGTACTTC. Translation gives CATSRLRDRGTKNIQYF.

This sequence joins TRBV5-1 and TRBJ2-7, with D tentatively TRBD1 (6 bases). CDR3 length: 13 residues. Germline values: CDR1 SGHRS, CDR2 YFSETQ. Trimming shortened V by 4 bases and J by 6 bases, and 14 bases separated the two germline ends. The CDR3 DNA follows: TGCGCCAGCAGCCGGGACATCGCCTGCGAGCAGTACTTC. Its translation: CASSRDIACEQYF.

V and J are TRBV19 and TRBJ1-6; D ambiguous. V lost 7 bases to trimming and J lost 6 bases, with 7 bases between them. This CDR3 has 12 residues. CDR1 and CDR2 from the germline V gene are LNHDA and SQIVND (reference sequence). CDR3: CASNRPNSPLHF. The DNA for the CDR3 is TGTGCCAGTAACCGCCCTAATTCACCCCTCCACTTT.

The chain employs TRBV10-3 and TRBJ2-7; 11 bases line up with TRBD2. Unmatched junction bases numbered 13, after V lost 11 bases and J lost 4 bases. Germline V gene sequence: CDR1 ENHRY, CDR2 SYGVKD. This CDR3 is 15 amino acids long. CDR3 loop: CAPSGLAGGRYEQYF. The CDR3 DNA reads TGTGCCCCCTCAGGGCTAGCGGGAGGAAGATACGAGCAGTACTTC.

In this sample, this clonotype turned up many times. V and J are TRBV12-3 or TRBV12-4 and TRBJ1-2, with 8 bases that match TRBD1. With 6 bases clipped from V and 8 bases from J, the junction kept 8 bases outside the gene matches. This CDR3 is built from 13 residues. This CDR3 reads CASRSDRVRGYTF. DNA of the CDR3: TGTGCCAGCAGATCGGACAGGGTGAGAGGCTACACCTTC.

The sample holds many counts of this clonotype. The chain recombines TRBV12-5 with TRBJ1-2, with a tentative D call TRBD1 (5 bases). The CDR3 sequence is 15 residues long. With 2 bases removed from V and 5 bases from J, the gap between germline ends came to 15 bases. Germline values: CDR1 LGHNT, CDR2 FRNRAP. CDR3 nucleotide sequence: TGTGCTAGTGGTTTGCCGACAGAGAGTTTATATGGCTACACCTTC. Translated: CASGLPTESLYGYTF.